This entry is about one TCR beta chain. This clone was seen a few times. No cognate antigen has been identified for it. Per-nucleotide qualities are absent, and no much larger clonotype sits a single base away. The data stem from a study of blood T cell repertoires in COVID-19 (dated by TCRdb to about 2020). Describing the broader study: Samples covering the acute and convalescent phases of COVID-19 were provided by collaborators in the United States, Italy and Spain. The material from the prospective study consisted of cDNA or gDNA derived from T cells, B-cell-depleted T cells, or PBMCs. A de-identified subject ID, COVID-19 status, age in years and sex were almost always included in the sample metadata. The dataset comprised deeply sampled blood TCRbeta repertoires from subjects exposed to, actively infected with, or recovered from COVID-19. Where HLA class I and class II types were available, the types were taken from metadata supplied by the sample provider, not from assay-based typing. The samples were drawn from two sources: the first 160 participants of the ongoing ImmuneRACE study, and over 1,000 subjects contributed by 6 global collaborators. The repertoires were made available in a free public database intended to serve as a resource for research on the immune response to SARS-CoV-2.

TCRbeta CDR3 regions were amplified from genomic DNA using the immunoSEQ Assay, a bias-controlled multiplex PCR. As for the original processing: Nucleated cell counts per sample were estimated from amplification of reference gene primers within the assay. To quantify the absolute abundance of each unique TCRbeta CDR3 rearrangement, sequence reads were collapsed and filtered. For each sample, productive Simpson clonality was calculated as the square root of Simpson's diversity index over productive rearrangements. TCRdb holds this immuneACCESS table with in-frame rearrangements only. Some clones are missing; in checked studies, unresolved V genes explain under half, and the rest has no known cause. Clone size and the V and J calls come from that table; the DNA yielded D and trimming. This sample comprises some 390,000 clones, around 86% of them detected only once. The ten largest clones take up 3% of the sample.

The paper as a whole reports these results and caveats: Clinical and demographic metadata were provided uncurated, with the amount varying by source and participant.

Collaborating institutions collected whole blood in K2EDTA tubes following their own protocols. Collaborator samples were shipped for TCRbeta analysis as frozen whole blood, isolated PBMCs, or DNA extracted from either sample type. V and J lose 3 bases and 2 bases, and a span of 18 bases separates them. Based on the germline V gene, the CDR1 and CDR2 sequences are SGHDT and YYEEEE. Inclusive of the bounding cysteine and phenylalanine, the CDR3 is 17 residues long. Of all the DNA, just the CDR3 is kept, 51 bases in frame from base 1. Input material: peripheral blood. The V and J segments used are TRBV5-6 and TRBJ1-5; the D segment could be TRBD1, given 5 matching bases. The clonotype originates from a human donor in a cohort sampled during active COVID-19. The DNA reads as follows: TGTGCCAGCAGCTCGTACACGGTGGACAAAGGCAATCAGCCCCAGCATTTT. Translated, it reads CASSSYTVDKGNQPQHF. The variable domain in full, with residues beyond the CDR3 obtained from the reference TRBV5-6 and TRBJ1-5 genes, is DAGVTQSPTHLIKTRGQQVTLRCSPKSGHDTVSWYQQALGQGPQFIFQYYEEEERQRGNFPDRFSGHQFPNYSSELNVNALLLGDSALYLCASSSYTVDKGNQPQHFGDGTRLSIL.